This TCR beta chain appears in the sequencing data of a study of siplizumab effects on memory and regulatory T cells. Notes on the study in general: Fewer alloreactive sequences mapped to unstimulated CD4+ memory cells under siplizumab. There appeared to be greater diversity in naive T cells than in memory cells, and naive T cells seemed major contributors to the alloresponse.

The sample holds one count of this clone. Its specificity is unknown. One end of the junction is discordant with germline, which a read error may explain. The CDR3 runs 13 residues. Germline V CDR1 and CDR2: SGHVS, FQNEAQ. The data were produced by immunoSEQ multiplex PCR, yet TCRdb's version contains in-frame clones alone and is incomplete. The repertoire holds over 100,000 clones, about 91% seen once, with roughly 0.75% in the top ten. Sequenced input: Tregs sorted from blood. The receptor's source is a human donor in good health. The chain links TRBV7-8 to TRBJ2-7; no firm D call. CDR3: CANSLGTAHEQYF. DNA for the CDR3: TGTGCCAACAGCTTAGGTACAGCCCACGAGCAGTACTTC.